This entry concerns a single T cell receptor beta chain. Its antigen is not known. The primer mix had 60 Vbeta and 13 Jbeta primers. The authors' processing: Later analysis identified 65 million to 80 million unique TCR beta chains, 8.5 million to 13 million shared. This table comes from immunoSEQ multiplex PCR, and its TCRdb copy is limited to in-frame clones, with some not included. The DNA gave D and trimming, while V, J and clone size come from that table. The table records 130,000 to 150,000 clones, 65% to 85% of them present only once. CDR3 size: 15 residues. Germline V gene lookup returns CDR1 MGHRA and CDR2 YSYEKL. V dropped 1 base and J dropped 0; count of bases not matched to a gene: 1. The data are from a study of cytomegalovirus exposure and HLA in healthy donors. Whole-study context: There were 350 to 400 genotyped donors. Of these, roughly 80% fell in the genetic ancestry cluster associated with self-reported Caucasian donors. Notes on the study in general: In an earlier analysis, productive rearrangement rates for most beta V segments clustered near 87% or 30%.

The chain uses TRBV4-1 and TRBJ1-2, with TRBD1 matching over 8 bases. This TCR came from a woman aged 40-49 years in good health and CMV-seropositive. Sequencing was performed on PBMCs. The CDR3 nucleotides read TGCGCCAGCAGCCAAGGACAGGGGACTAACTATGGCTACACCTTC. The encoded protein is CASSQGQGTNYGYTF.